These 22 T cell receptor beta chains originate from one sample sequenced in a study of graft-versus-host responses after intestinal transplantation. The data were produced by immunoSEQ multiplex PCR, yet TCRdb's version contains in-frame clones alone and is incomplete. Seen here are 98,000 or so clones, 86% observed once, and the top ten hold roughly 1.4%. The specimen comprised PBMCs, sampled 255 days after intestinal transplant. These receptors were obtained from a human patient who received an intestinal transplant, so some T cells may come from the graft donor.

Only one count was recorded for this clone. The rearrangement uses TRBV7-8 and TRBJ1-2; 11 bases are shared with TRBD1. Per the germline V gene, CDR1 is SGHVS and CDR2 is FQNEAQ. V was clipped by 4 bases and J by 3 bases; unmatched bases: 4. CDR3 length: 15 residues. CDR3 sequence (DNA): TGTGCCAGCAGCTGGGGACAGGGGGGAGACTATGGCTACACCTTC. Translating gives CASSWGQGGDYGYTF.

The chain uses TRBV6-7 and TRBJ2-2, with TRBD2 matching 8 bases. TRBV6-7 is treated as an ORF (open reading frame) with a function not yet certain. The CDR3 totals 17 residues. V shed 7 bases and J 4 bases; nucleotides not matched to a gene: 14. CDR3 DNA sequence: TGTGCCAGCACCTTAGCACGGACAGCGGGGGTCACCGGGGAGCTGTTTTTT. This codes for CASTLARTAGVTGELFF.

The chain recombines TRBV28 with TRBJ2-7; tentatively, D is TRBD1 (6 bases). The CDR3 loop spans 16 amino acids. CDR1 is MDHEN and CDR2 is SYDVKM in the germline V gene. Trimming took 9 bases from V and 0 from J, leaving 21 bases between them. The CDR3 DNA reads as TGTGCCAGGCTACCCCAGGGGTGGTCCAGCTCCTACGAGCAGTACGTC. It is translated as CARLPQGWSSSYEQYV.

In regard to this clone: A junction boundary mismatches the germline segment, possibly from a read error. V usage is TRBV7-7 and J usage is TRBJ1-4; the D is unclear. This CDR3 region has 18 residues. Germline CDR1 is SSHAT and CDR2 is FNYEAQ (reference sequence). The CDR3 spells CASSHGPCCSLGNEKLFF. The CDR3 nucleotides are TGTGCTAGCAGCCACGGACCGTGTTGCTCTCTAGGGAATGAAAAACTGTTTTTT.

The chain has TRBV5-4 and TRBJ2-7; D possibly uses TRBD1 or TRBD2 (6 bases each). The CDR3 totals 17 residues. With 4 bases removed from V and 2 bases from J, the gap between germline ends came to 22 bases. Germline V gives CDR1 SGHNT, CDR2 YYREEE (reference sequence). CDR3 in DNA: TGTGCCAGCAGCATGTGGGCTCGGGGGCCCCCTACCTACGAGCAGTACTTC. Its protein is CASSMWARGPPTYEQYF.

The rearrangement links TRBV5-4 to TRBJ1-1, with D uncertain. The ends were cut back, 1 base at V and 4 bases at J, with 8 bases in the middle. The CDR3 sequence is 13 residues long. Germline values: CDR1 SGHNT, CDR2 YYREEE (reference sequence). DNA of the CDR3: TGTGCCAGCAGCTTGTACTCTGGCACTGAAGCTTTCTTT. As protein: CASSLYSGTEAFF.

CDR3 DNA: TGCGCCAGCAGCTTTAAGACCCCTTTTCACCACTATAGCAATCAGCCCCAGCATTTT. It encodes CASSFKTPFHHYSNQPQHF. The gene calls are TRBV5-1 and TRBJ1-5; no definite D call. CDR1 and CDR2 from the germline V gene are SGHRS and YFSETQ. Deletions cut 2 bases from V and 0 bases from J, with 21 bases between. The CDR3 contains 19 residues.

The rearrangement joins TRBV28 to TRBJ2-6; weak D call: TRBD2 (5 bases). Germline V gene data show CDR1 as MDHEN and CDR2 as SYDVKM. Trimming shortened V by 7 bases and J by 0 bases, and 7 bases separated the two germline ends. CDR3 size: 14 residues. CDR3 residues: CASTGSSGANVLTF. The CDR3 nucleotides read TGTGCCAGCACGGGAAGCTCTGGGGCCAACGTCCTGACTTTC.

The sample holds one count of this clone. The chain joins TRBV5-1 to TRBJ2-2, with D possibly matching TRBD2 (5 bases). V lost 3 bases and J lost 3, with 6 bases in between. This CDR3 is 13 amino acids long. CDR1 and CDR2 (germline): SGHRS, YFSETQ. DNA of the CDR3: TGCGCCAGCAGCTCGGACTACACCGGGGAGCTGTTTTTT. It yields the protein CASSSDYTGELFF.

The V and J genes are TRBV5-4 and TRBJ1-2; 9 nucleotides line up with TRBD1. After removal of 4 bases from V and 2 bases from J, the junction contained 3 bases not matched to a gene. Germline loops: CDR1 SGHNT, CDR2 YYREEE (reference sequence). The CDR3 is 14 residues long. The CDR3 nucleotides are TGTGCCAGCAGCCCGACAGGGGGAAACTATGGCTACACCTTC. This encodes CASSPTGGNYGYTF. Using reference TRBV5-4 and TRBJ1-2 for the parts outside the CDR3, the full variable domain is ETGVTQSPTHLIKTRGQQVTLRCSSQSGHNTVSWYQQALGQGPQFIFQYYREEENGRGNFPPRFSGLQFPNYSSELNVNALELDDSALYLCASSPTGGNYGYTFGSGTRLTVV.

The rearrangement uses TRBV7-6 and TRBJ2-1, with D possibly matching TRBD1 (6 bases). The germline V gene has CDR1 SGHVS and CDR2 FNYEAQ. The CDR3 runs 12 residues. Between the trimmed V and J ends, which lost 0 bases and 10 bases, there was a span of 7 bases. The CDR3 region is CASSLATGEQFF. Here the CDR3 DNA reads TGTGCCAGCAGCTTAGCAACAGGGGAGCAGTTCTTC.

CDR3 coding DNA: TGTGCCAGCAGTGAAGAGGTGTGGCATGGCTACACCTTC. Protein product: CASSEEVWHGYTF. J is TRBJ1-2 and V is TRBV2, with D unresolved. V lost 1 base and J 6 bases, leaving 9 bases between the germline ends. This CDR3 spans 13 amino acids. Germline V lookup: CDR1 SNHLY, CDR2 FYNNEI.

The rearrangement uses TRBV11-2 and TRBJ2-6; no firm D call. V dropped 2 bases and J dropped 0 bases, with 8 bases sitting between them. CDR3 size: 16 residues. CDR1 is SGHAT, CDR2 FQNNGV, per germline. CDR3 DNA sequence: TGTGCCAGCAGCTTAATAGTGGGCTCTGGGGCCAACGTCCTGACTTTC. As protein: CASSLIVGSGANVLTF.

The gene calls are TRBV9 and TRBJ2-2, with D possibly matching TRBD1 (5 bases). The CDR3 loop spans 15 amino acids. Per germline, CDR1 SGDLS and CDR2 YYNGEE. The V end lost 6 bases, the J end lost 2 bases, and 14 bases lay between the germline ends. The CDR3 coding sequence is TGTGCCAGCAAAGCCGGACACCCAAACACCGGGGAGCTGTTTTTT. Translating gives CASKAGHPNTGELFF.

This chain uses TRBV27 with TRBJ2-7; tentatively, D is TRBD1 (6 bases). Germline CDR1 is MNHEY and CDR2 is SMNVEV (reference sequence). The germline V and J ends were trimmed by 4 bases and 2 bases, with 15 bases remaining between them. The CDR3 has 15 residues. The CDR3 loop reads CASSSTTDRTYEQYF. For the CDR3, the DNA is TGTGCCAGCAGTTCAACGACGGACAGAACCTACGAGCAGTACTTC.

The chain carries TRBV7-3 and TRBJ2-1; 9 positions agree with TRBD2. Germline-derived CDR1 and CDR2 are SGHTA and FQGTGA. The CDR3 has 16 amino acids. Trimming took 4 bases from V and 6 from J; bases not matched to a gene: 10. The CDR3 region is CASSWGERGEGNEQFF. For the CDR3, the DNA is TGTGCCAGCAGCTGGGGAGAGCGGGGGGAAGGCAATGAGCAGTTCTTC.

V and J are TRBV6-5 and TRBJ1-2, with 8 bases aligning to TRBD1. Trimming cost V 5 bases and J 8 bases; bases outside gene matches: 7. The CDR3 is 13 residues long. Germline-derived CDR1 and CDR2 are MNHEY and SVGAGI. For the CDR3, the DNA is TGTGCCAGCAGTAATCCGACAGGGGCCGGCTACACCTTC. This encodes CASSNPTGAGYTF.

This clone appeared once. The CDR3 DNA follows: TGTGCCATCAGTGAGTCAGGTACAGGGGGCGCGACACGGCCAGATACGCAGTATTTT. Translated, it gives CAISESGTGGATRPDTQYF. J is TRBJ2-3 and V is TRBV10-3; 9 bases are a match to TRBD1. CDR3 length equals 19 residues. Germline V CDR1 and CDR2: ENHRY, SYGVKD. V trimming: 0 bases; J trimming: 4 bases; junction bases outside the gene matches: 14.

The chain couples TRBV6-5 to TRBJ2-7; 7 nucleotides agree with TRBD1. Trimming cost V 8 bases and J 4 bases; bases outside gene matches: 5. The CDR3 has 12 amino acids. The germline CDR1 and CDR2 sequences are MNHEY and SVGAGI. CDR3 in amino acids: CASRTGQYEQYF. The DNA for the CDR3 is TGTGCCAGCCGAACGGGACAGTACGAGCAGTACTTC.

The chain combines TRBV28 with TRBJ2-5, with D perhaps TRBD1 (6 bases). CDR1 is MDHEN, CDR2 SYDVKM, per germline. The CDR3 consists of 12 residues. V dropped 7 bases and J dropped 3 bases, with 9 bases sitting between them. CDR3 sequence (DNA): TGTGCCAGCATGAGGGGGAAAGAGACCCAGTACTTC. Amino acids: CASMRGKETQYF.

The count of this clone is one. CDR3 amino acids: CASSLGAGMNTEAFF. CDR3 in DNA: TGCGCCAGCAGCTTGGGGGCGGGAATGAACACTGAAGCTTTCTTT. The chain employs TRBV5-1 and TRBJ1-1; D remains ambiguous. V lost 0 bases to trimming and J lost 0 bases, with 9 bases between them. Germline-derived CDR1 and CDR2 are SGHRS and YFSETQ. This CDR3 has 15 amino acids.

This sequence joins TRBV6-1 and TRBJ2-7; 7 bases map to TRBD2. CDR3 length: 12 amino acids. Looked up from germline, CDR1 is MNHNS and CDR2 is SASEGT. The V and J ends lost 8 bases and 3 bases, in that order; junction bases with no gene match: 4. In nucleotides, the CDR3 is TGTGCCAGCGGGGAGGGGCGCTACGAGCAGTACTTC. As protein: CASGEGRYEQYF.